These T cell receptor beta chains were read from a single sample in a study of early T cells in non-severe SARS-CoV-2 infection. One entry per CDR3 protein, called by TCRdb with MiXCR from the 5' RACE reads. The sample lists tens of thousands of distinct CDR3 sequences, around an eighth seen once, with approximately 4.8% in the top ten. Source material: whole blood. The source of these receptors is an adult who was a healthcare worker with PCR-confirmed SARS-CoV-2 infection or an uninfected control (not recorded which). Each CDR3 is given with its conserved first and last residue. D genes are given only for firm matches. The size field is filled for only some rows; it gives once, few, many or a size class.

J: TRBJ2-3
size: NA
V: TRBV10-3
D: TRBD2
DNA: TGTGCCATCCACAGCGGCGGGAGTAGCACAGATACGCAGTATTTT
CDR3: CAIHSGGSSTDTQYF

J: TRBJ2-6
size: many
V: TRBV6-1
D: NA
DNA: TGTGCCAGCAGTGATGGCTCTGGGGCCAACGTCCTGACTTTC
CDR3: CASSDGSGANVLTF

J: TRBJ1-3
size: NA
V: TRBV5-6
D: NA
DNA: TGTGCCAGCAGCTGGGGTCTGGGGGCGGCTGGAAACACCATATATTTT
CDR3: CASSWGLGAAGNTIYF

J: TRBJ1-1
size: many
V: TRBV25-1
D: TRBD1
DNA: TGTGCCAGCAGTGGGGGGACAGATGAAGCTTTCTTT
CDR3: CASSGGTDEAFF

J: TRBJ2-7
size: NA
V: TRBV29-1
D: NA
DNA: TGCAGCGTTGAAAGGCGGTACGGCGCGTACGAGCAGTACTTC
CDR3: CSVERRYGAYEQYF

J: TRBJ1-1
size: NA
V: TRBV29-1
D: NA
DNA: TGCAGCGTTGACAGGGATTTGAACACTGAAGCTTTCTTT
CDR3: CSVDRDLNTEAFF

J: TRBJ2-1
size: NA
V: TRBV28
D: NA
DNA: TGTGCCAGCCGCCTGCCTGGGCGGGCCTACAATGAGCAGTTCTTC
CDR3: CASRLPGRAYNEQFF

J: TRBJ2-3
size: NA
V: TRBV24-1
D: TRBD2
DNA: TGTGCCACCAGCGATGGACTAGCTTGGTTGTCAGATACGCAGTATTTT
CDR3: CATSDGLAWLSDTQYF

J: TRBJ1-1
size: medium-sized
V: TRBV29-1
D: NA
DNA: TGCAGCGTTGAACTATCCTCCAAGGAAGCTTTCTTT
CDR3: CSVELSSKEAFF

J: TRBJ2-1
size: many
V: TRBV7-8
D: TRBD2
DNA: TGTGCCAGCAGCACCATAATTAGCGGGTTGATTAGCTCCTACAATGAGCAGTTCTTC
CDR3: CASSTIISGLISSYNEQFF

J: TRBJ2-1
size: few
V: TRBV12-3/TRBV12-4
D: TRBD2
DNA: TGTGCCAGCAGTTCCCCCCGGGGGGATATGAATTTTGAGCAGTTCTTC
CDR3: CASSSPRGDMNFEQFF

J: TRBJ2-3
size: NA
V: TRBV20-1
D: TRBD2
DNA: TGCAGTGTTCCGGGGGGGCCCACAGATACGCAGTATTTT
CDR3: CSVPGGPTDTQYF

J: TRBJ2-5
size: many
V: TRBV11-1
D: NA
DNA: TGTGCCAGCAGCTTAGCTCAGGGTCGAGAGACCCAGTACTTC
CDR3: CASSLAQGRETQYF

J: TRBJ1-3
size: few
V: TRBV20-1
D: NA
DNA: TGCAGTGCTAGATTGGGGGGGCAGTCCAACTCTGGAAACACCATATATTTT
CDR3: CSARLGGQSNSGNTIYF

J: TRBJ2-7
size: NA
V: TRBV7-8
D: NA
DNA: TGTGCCAGCAGCTTATCACACGAGCAGTACTTC
CDR3: CASSLSHEQYF

J: TRBJ2-3
size: many
V: TRBV5-4
D: NA
DNA: TGTGCCAGCAGGCCCGGGACTCGCACAGATACGCAGTATTTT
CDR3: CASRPGTRTDTQYF

J: TRBJ2-1
size: few
V: TRBV4-1
D: TRBD1
DNA: TGCGCCAGCAGCTACCCGGGACAGGGCTATGAGCAGTTCTTC
CDR3: CASSYPGQGYEQFF

J: TRBJ2-4
size: NA
V: TRBV6-1
D: NA
DNA: TGTGCCAGCAGTGAAGAAGTAATGGGGCTAGCCAAAAACATTCAGTACTTC
CDR3: CASSEEVMGLAKNIQYF

J: TRBJ2-3
size: NA
V: TRBV4-3
D: NA
DNA: TGCGCCAGCAGCCACGGGACGGTGGGTACGCAGTATTTT
CDR3: CASSHGTVGTQYF

J: TRBJ1-1
size: few
V: TRBV18
D: NA
DNA: TGTGCCAGCGGGGAGGGGCTGAACACTGAAGCTTTCTTT
CDR3: CASGEGLNTEAFF

J: TRBJ1-1
size: NA
V: TRBV6-5
D: NA
DNA: TGTGCCAGCAGCGCTCAGAGGAACACTGAAGCTTTCTTT
CDR3: CASSAQRNTEAFF

J: TRBJ2-5
size: NA
V: TRBV6-6
D: NA
DNA: TGTGCCAGCAGTTACGGAGGGGAGACCCAGTACTTC
CDR3: CASSYGGETQYF

J: TRBJ2-7
size: NA
V: TRBV4-2
D: NA
DNA: TGTGCCAGCAGCCAAGGCGACCAGCCCCAGGACGAGCAGTACTTC
CDR3: CASSQGDQPQDEQYF

J: TRBJ1-2
size: NA
V: TRBV4-3
D: NA
DNA: TGCGCCAGCAGCCCAATACAAAATTTTAACTATGGCTACACCTTC
CDR3: CASSPIQNFNYGYTF

J: TRBJ2-6
size: many
V: TRBV28
D: TRBD2
DNA: TGTGCCAGCAGACCAGCCCTCGCCGGGACTAGCGATGTCTCTGGGGCCAACGTCCTGACTTTC
CDR3: CASRPALAGTSDVSGANVLTF

J: TRBJ2-7
size: few
V: TRBV11-2
D: NA
DNA: TGTGCCAGCAGCTTAGATCGGTCCGAGCAGTACTTC
CDR3: CASSLDRSEQYF

J: TRBJ2-2
size: few
V: TRBV7-3
D: NA
DNA: TGTGCCAGCGGGCGGGGCAACACCGGGGAGCTGTTTTTT
CDR3: CASGRGNTGELFF

J: TRBJ2-2
size: many
V: TRBV7-7
D: NA
DNA: TGTGCCAGCAGCCCTAGTACGAACACCGGGGAGCTGTTTTTT
CDR3: CASSPSTNTGELFF

J: TRBJ2-2
size: NA
V: TRBV12-3/TRBV12-4
D: NA
DNA: TGTGCCAGCAGTTTCTTTTTGGGAATAGCGAACACCGGGGAGCTGTTTTTT
CDR3: CASSFFLGIANTGELFF

J: TRBJ1-5
size: many
V: TRBV6-5
D: NA
DNA: TGTGCCAGCAGTTACGACCCGGATCCCAGCAATCAGCCCCAGCATTTT
CDR3: CASSYDPDPSNQPQHF

J: TRBJ2-7
size: NA
V: TRBV7-9
D: TRBD2
DNA: TGTGCCAGCAGCCCCGGGACTAGCTGGTACGAGCAGTACTTC
CDR3: CASSPGTSWYEQYF

J: TRBJ1-2
size: NA
V: TRBV11-3
D: NA
DNA: TGTGCCAGCAGCCCCGACAGGCCATCAGAGGGCTACACCTTC
CDR3: CASSPDRPSEGYTF

J: TRBJ1-3
size: few
V: TRBV18
D: NA
DNA: TGTGCCAGCTCACCGTTCCACAGGGACGGAAACACCATATATTTT
CDR3: CASSPFHRDGNTIYF

J: TRBJ2-1
size: NA
V: TRBV19
D: NA
DNA: TGTGCCAGTAGTACCCCTTTTGCCGGGGGTCGGGATGAGCAGTTCTTC
CDR3: CASSTPFAGGRDEQFF

J: TRBJ2-1
size: few
V: TRBV9
D: TRBD2
DNA: TGTGCCAGCAGCCCCCGCACTAGCGGTTACAATGAGCAGTTCTTC
CDR3: CASSPRTSGYNEQFF

J: TRBJ1-6
size: many
V: TRBV18
D: TRBD1
DNA: TGTGCCAGCTCATTGGACAGGGGGTCACCCCTCCACTTT
CDR3: CASSLDRGSPLHF

J: TRBJ2-7
size: few
V: TRBV2
D: NA
DNA: TGTGCCAGCAGTGAAGAAGCCCGCTACGAGCAGTACTTC
CDR3: CASSEEARYEQYF

J: TRBJ2-1
size: many
V: TRBV29-1
D: TRBD1
DNA: TGCAGCGCCCGGGGACAGAACAATGAGCAGTTCTTC
CDR3: CSARGQNNEQFF

J: TRBJ2-3
size: NA
V: TRBV24-1
D: NA
DNA: TGTGCCACCAGTGAGCGCTCAGATACGCAGTATTTT
CDR3: CATSERSDTQYF

J: TRBJ2-1
size: many
V: TRBV6-1
D: TRBD2
DNA: TGTGCCAGCAGTGGCCGAGGGGAAACTAGCGGGAGCTACAATGAGCAGTTCTTC
CDR3: CASSGRGETSGSYNEQFF

J: TRBJ1-2
size: many
V: TRBV20-1
D: NA
DNA: TGCAGTGCCCGAGGCGGTCGGTATGGCTACACCTTC
CDR3: CSARGGRYGYTF

J: TRBJ2-3
size: NA
V: TRBV5-6
D: TRBD2
DNA: TGTGCCAGCAGCTTAACTAGCGGGATGCATTTT
CDR3: CASSLTSGMHF

J: TRBJ2-3
size: many
V: TRBV7-9
D: NA
DNA: TGTGCCAGCAGCTCTGGACTACTCCTCACGGGAGATACGCAGTATTTT
CDR3: CASSSGLLLTGDTQYF

J: TRBJ2-7
size: many
V: TRBV6-2/TRBV6-3
D: TRBD2
DNA: TGTGCCAGCAGATTAGCGGGAGGCTCCTACGAGCAGTACTTC
CDR3: CASRLAGGSYEQYF

J: TRBJ1-5
size: many
V: TRBV6-5
D: NA
DNA: TGTGCCAGCAGTCCAGACAGGCTGCAGCCCCAGCATTTT
CDR3: CASSPDRLQPQHF

J: TRBJ1-2
size: NA
V: TRBV5-1
D: TRBD1
DNA: TGCGCCAGCAGCTTGGATCCCTACAGGGGGTATGGCTACACCTTC
CDR3: CASSLDPYRGYGYTF

J: TRBJ2-1
size: NA
V: TRBV18
D: NA
DNA: TGTGCCAGCTCACCAACGGGAACCTACAATGAGCAGTTCTTC
CDR3: CASSPTGTYNEQFF

J: TRBJ2-3
size: many
V: TRBV7-9
D: TRBD2
DNA: TGTGCCAGCAGCTTGGGACTAGCGGGAGTCTCTAGCACAGATACGCAGTATTTT
CDR3: CASSLGLAGVSSTDTQYF

J: TRBJ2-7
size: NA
V: TRBV28
D: TRBD2
DNA: TGTGCCAGCAAATTAAGCGGGAGGACAAGCTACGAGCAGTACTTC
CDR3: CASKLSGRTSYEQYF

J: TRBJ2-7
size: few
V: TRBV6-1
D: NA
DNA: TGTGCCTGTCAGGTCACCTACGAGCAGTACTTC
CDR3: CACQVTYEQYF

J: TRBJ2-2
size: many
V: TRBV2
D: NA
DNA: TGTGCCAGCAGTGAAGGGGCCGGGGAGCTGTTTTTT
CDR3: CASSEGAGELFF

J: TRBJ2-3
size: NA
V: TRBV20-1
D: NA
DNA: TGCAGTGCTAGCGGGGGGCCGAGCACAGATACGCAGTATTTT
CDR3: CSASGGPSTDTQYF

J: TRBJ2-1
size: few
V: TRBV4-3
D: NA
DNA: TGCGCCAGCAGCCAAGAGGGGTACCCTAGCTCCTACAATGAGCAGTTCTTC
CDR3: CASSQEGYPSSYNEQFF

J: TRBJ2-7
size: many
V: TRBV3-1
D: NA
DNA: TGTGCCAGCGGAGGAACCTACGAGCAGTACTTC
CDR3: CASGGTYEQYF

J: TRBJ1-5
size: NA
V: TRBV20-1
D: TRBD1
DNA: TGCAGTGCTAGATACCAGGGGGCCGGCAATCAGCCCCAGCATTTT
CDR3: CSARYQGAGNQPQHF